Listed here are 21 T cell receptor beta chains from one sample, sequenced in a study of cytomegalovirus exposure and HLA in healthy donors. The primer mix had 60 Vbeta and 13 Jbeta primers. TCRdb keeps only in-frame clones here, not all; method: immunoSEQ multiplex PCR. The sample lists approximately 150,000 clones, more than 75% occurring once. The source material was PBMCs. Every receptor here comes from a woman aged 40-49 years in good health and CMV-seropositive.

V usage is TRBV11-2 and J usage is TRBJ2-6, with a possible D match to TRBD1 (5 bases). This CDR3 is 17 amino acids long. Trimming cost V 0 bases and J 2 bases, with 11 bases left between them. CDR1 SGHAT and CDR2 FQNNGV come from the germline V gene. The CDR3: CASSLDSSRAGANVLTF. The CDR3 DNA reads as TGTGCCAGCAGCTTAGATTCATCCAGGGCTGGGGCCAACGTCCTGACTTTC.

The chain has TRBV28 and TRBJ2-1, with TRBD2 as a possible D gene (5 bases). CDR3 length equals 15 residues. V lost 6 bases and J lost 5, with 17 bases in between. From germline, CDR1 is MDHEN and CDR2 SYDVKM. CDR3 sequence reads: CASSLVALANNEQFF. CDR3 DNA sequence: TGTGCCAGCAGCCTCGTTGCCTTAGCGAACAATGAGCAGTTCTTC.

This clone was observed a handful of times. The rearrangement uses TRBV7-9 and TRBJ2-5, with 9 bases aligning to TRBD2. V lost 0 bases, J lost 5 bases, and 4 bases stayed unmatched. This CDR3 region has 15 residues. Germline loops: CDR1 SEHNR, CDR2 FQNEAQ (reference sequence). Written as DNA, the CDR3 is TGTGCCAGCAGCTTAGCGACTAGCGGTGGGGAGACCCAGTACTTC. Translated, it gives CASSLATSGGETQYF.

This chain links TRBV6-5 with TRBJ1-2, with a weak D call TRBD1 (5 bases). Germline CDR1 and CDR2: MNHEY and SVGAGI. Trimming pared 2 bases from V and 7 bases from J, leaving 14 bases between. This CDR3 contains 14 residues. CDR3 residues: CASSYRRGRGGYTF. The CDR3 region has the DNA TGTGCCAGCAGTTACCGGCGAGGAAGGGGTGGCTACACCTTC.

The CDR3 nucleotides read TGTGCCAGCAGTTTCCGACGACTAGCCCGGTCTGGGAATGAGCAGTTCTTC. Protein sequence: CASSFRRLARSGNEQFF. This chain connects TRBV27 to TRBJ2-1, with TRBD2 identical over 7 bases. This CDR3 is built from 17 residues. CDR1 and CDR2 from the germline V gene are MNHEY and SMNVEV (reference sequence). J gave up 7 bases and V 3 bases, and 15 bases lay outside the gene matches.

The rearrangement joins TRBV27 to TRBJ2-3, with 10 bases that match TRBD2. Trimming removed 5 bases from V and 2 bases from J; junction bases left unmatched: 7. Germline V lookup: CDR1 MNHEY, CDR2 SMNVEV (reference sequence). The CDR3 totals 16 residues. Here the CDR3 reads CASSPRTSGNTDTQYF. The DNA of the CDR3 is TGTGCCAGCAGTCCAAGGACTAGCGGAAACACAGATACGCAGTATTTT.

The V call is TRBV15, the J call TRBJ2-7; 9 bases fit TRBD1. V was pared by 6 bases and J by 5 bases, with 5 bases of the junction left unmatched. The CDR3 is made up of 13 amino acids. Germline V CDR1 and CDR2: LNHNV, YYDKDF (reference sequence). The CDR3 nucleotides are TGTGCCACCAGTAACAGGGGGCAAGACGAGCAGTACTTC. It is translated as CATSNRGQDEQYF.

The CDR3 DNA sequence: TGTGCGAGCGACAGGGGTTATAGCAATCAGCCCCAGCATTTT. The encoded protein is CASDRGYSNQPQHF. This rearrangement joins TRBV28 to TRBJ1-5, with 8 nucleotides matching TRBD1. The CDR3 is 14 residues long. CDR1 is MDHEN, CDR2 SYDVKM, per germline.

The chain joins TRBV19 to TRBJ2-1, with TRBD2 identical over 8 bases. Germline V lookup: CDR1 LNHDA, CDR2 SQIVND (reference sequence). The J segment lost 3 bases and the V segment lost 6 bases, leaving 16 bases of the junction unmatched. This CDR3 region has 18 residues. CDR3 sequence (DNA): TGTGCCAGTAGGGGTAGATCTGGCGGGAGGTTTCGCTACAATGAGCAGTTCTTC. It translates to CASRGRSGGRFRYNEQFF.

The chain joins TRBV5-4 to TRBJ2-7, with 8 bases lining up with TRBD1. Germline CDR1 reads SGHNT; CDR2 reads YYREEE (reference sequence). CDR3 length: 13 amino acids. Trimming took 5 bases from V and 6 from J; bases not matched to a gene: 7. In nucleotides, the CDR3 is TGTGCCAGCAGACTGGACAGGGTCTCCGAGCAGTACTTC. It translates to CASRLDRVSEQYF.

The chain is built from TRBV7-9 and TRBJ2-7; D is unclear. V was shortened by 1 base and J by 3 bases, with 10 bases between the two germline ends. Germline V gives CDR1 SEHNR, CDR2 FQNEAQ (reference sequence). The CDR3 is 14 amino acids. The DNA of the CDR3 is TGTGCCAGCAGCTTAGGCGGCCCTAACTACGAGCAGTACTTC. It encodes CASSLGGPNYEQYF.

The chain links TRBV7-9 to TRBJ1-1; no clear D. The CDR3 consists of 14 residues. V lost 1 base and J 1 base, leaving 7 bases between the germline ends. Germline loops: CDR1 SEHNR, CDR2 FQNEAQ (reference sequence). DNA of the CDR3: TGTGCCAGCAGCTTAGGTGCAGGGAACACTGAAGCTTTCTTT. Its translation: CASSLGAGNTEAFF.

The rearrangement uses TRBV19 and TRBJ1-2; TRBD1 matches 9 bases. Germline CDR1 is LNHDA and CDR2 is SQIVND (reference sequence). V was pared by 9 bases and J by 5 bases, with 13 bases of the junction left unmatched. The CDR3 has 15 residues. Here the CDR3 DNA reads TGTGCCAGCAATAAGCCCGGGACAGGGTTTTATGGCTACACCTTC. Residues: CASNKPGTGFYGYTF. Looking up the rest from reference TRBV19 and TRBJ1-2 gives the full variable domain: DGGITQSPKYLFRKEGQNVTLSCEQNLNHDAMYWYRQDPGQGLRLIYYSQIVNDFQKGDIAEGYSVSREKKESFPLTVTSAQKNPTAFYLCASNKPGTGFYGYTFGSGTRLTVV.

V gene TRBV5-1 combines with J gene TRBJ2-6; a possible D gene is TRBD2 (5 bases). Trimming left V 3 bases short and J 3 bases short, with 13 bases between. Germline V CDR1 and CDR2: SGHRS, YFSETQ. The CDR3 has 16 residues. Here the CDR3 DNA reads TGCGCCAGCAGCTACTCTTGGGGAGATGGGGCCAACGTCCTGACTTTC. Translated: CASSYSWGDGANVLTF.

The chain employs TRBV2 and TRBJ1-2; TRBD1 matches 10 bases. The V and J ends lost 6 bases and 4 bases, in that order; junction bases with no gene match: 2. CDR3 size: 13 residues. Germline assignment: CDR1 SNHLY and CDR2 FYNNEI. The CDR3: CASRDRGGYGYTF. For the CDR3, the DNA is TGTGCCAGCAGGGACAGGGGGGGCTATGGCTACACCTTC.

CDR3 in amino acids: CASSYEAGLGQYF. CDR3 nucleotides: TGTGCCAGCAGCTACGAGGCAGGACTCGGGCAGTACTTC. The V call is TRBV7-9, the J call TRBJ2-7; TRBD2 is a possible D gene (5 bases). The CDR3 is 13 residues long. CDR1 and CDR2 from the germline V gene are SEHNR and FQNEAQ (reference sequence). Trimming stripped 4 bases from V and 9 bases from J, with 16 bases between.

The chain recombines TRBV19 with TRBJ2-2; D might be TRBD2 (5 bases). This CDR3 comprises 15 residues. Trimming pared 5 bases from V and 5 bases from J, leaving 15 bases between. Per germline, CDR1 LNHDA and CDR2 SQIVND (reference sequence). CDR3 sequence: CASSSSVRGTGELFF. CDR3 DNA sequence: TGTGCCAGTAGTTCCTCCGTCCGGGGAACCGGGGAGCTGTTTTTT.

The chain joins TRBV21-1 to TRBJ1-1; TRBD1, as called in the table, went unchecked against the DNA. TRBV21-1 represents a pseudogene. The CDR3 covers 20 residues. CDR3 coding DNA: TGTGCCAGCAGCAAACGGGGATGGATCAGGGGCCCTGTCCCCTACACTGAAGCTTTCTTT. Its protein product is CASSKRGWIRGPVPYTEAFF.

The rearrangement links TRBV7-8 to TRBJ2-2, with D maybe TRBD1 (6 bases). The length of the CDR3 is 16 residues. Germline V gives CDR1 SGHVS, CDR2 FQNEAQ. Trimming took off 5 bases at V and 0 bases at J, with 13 bases between the two ends. DNA for the CDR3: TGTGCCAGCAGCCCGCGACAGGCACCGAACACCGGGGAGCTGTTTTTT. Its protein product is CASSPRQAPNTGELFF.

V is TRBV27 and J is TRBJ2-5, with 9 bases lining up with TRBD1. Trimming cost V 4 bases and J 7 bases; bases outside gene matches: 16. Germline CDR1 reads MNHEY; CDR2 reads SMNVEV (reference sequence). The CDR3 runs 17 residues. The CDR3 DNA reads as TGTGCCAGCAGTTCCTTCTCATTGACAGGGGGGGTAGGGACCCAGTACTTC. This encodes CASSSFSLTGGVGTQYF.

This clone came up a few times. CDR3 sequence: CASSVDRGPNQPQHF. CDR3 bases: TGTGCCAGCAGTGTAGACCGCGGGCCGAATCAGCCCCAGCATTTT. The chain joins TRBV2 to TRBJ1-5; D remains unclear. This CDR3 has 15 amino acids. Germline CDR1 SNHLY, CDR2 FYNNEI. Trimming pared 4 bases from V and 4 bases from J, leaving 14 bases between.